This T cell receptor beta chain stems from a study of T cell responses to AZD1222 COVID-19 vaccine. Study-wide findings and caveats: Two doses of AZD1222 preceded a rise in Spike-specific TCR breadth and depth. Only a handful of individuals given AZD1222 were seropositive at baseline. Spike was spanned by vaccine-associated CD4 TCRs, which were dominant at 160-218 and 743-854. Per reports, nearly half of all spike-specific TCRs target regions that are unmutated in variants.

This clone was observed a handful of times. Its cognate antigen is unknown. Some clones are missing from TCRdb's copy, which holds only in-frame ones; the method was immunoSEQ multiplex PCR. The sample consists of fewer than 200,000 clones, around 90% of them appearing once. This CDR3 has 13 amino acids. The V and J ends lost 5 bases and 6 bases respectively, with 13 bases between them. Germline lookup yields CDR1 MNHEY and CDR2 SVGAGI. The chain joins TRBV6-5 to TRBJ1-1; D not certain. The source is an adult who received the AZD1222 COVID-19 vaccine. Sequencing used peripheral blood, obtained 28 days after the second AZD1222 dose. The CDR3 nucleotides are TGTGCCAGCAGTCGAGGACCCTTCTCTGAAGCTTTCTTT. Residues: CASSRGPFSEAFF.